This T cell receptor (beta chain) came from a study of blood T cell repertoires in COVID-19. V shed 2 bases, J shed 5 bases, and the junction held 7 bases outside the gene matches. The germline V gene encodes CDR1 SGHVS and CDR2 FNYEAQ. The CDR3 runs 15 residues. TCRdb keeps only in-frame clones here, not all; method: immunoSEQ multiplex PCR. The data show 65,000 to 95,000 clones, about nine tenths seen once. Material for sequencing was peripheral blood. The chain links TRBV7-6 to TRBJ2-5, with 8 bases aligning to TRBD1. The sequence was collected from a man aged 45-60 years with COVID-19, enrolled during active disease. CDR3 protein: CASSLNTGGTETQYF. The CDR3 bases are TGTGCCAGCAGCTTAAATACAGGGGGAACGGAGACCCAGTACTTC.